The 7 T cell receptor beta chains given below trace back to one sample, sequenced in a study of cytomegalovirus exposure and HLA in healthy donors. Amplification used 60 Vbeta primers and 13 Jbeta primers. The assay was immunoSEQ multiplex PCR, and TCRdb's table has in-frame clones only and misses some. The sample holds 100,000 to 150,000 clones, roughly 71% seen once. The sequenced material came from PBMCs. The receptors here all came from a middle-aged woman in good health and CMV-seronegative.

This rearrangement joins TRBV7-9 to TRBJ2-3; D might be TRBD1 (6 bases). Germline values: CDR1 SEHNR, CDR2 FQNEAQ (reference sequence). Trimming took 5 bases from V and 6 from J, leaving 21 bases between them. The CDR3 has 16 residues. The CDR3 nucleotides are TGTGCCAGCAGCCATAGGGGCAGGGGTACTAGGGATACGCAGTATTTT. Protein sequence: CASSHRGRGTRDTQYF.

The chain has TRBV5-1 and TRBJ1-2; 8 positions match TRBD1. J gave up 6 bases and V 4 bases, and 11 bases lay outside the gene matches. The CDR3 consists of 15 residues. Germline CDR1 SGHRS, CDR2 YFSETQ. The CDR3 DNA reads TGCGCCAGCAGCCCCGGGCAGGGGGCGTCTCATGGCTACACCTTC. Translation: CASSPGQGASHGYTF.

The chain has TRBV6-5 and TRBJ1-1; no firm D call. This CDR3 contains 14 residues. Germline lookup yields CDR1 MNHEY and CDR2 SVGAGI. V dropped 4 bases and J dropped 6 bases, with 15 bases sitting between them. The DNA of the CDR3 is TGTGCCAGCAGTTTCGTGAGTTGGGGAGCTGAAGCTTTCTTT. It encodes CASSFVSWGAEAFF.

J is TRBJ2-1 and V is TRBV7-3; D is perhaps TRBD2 (5 bases). Germline loops: CDR1 SGHTA, CDR2 FQGTGA. Trimming removed 8 bases from V and 4 bases from J, with 18 bases in between. The CDR3 totals 15 residues. The CDR3 loop reads CASASGPALYNEQFF. CDR3 DNA: TGTGCCAGCGCAAGCGGTCCAGCCCTATACAATGAGCAGTTCTTC.

The chain is built from TRBV4-2 and TRBJ2-1, with D perhaps TRBD2 (7 bases). In germline, CDR1 is LGHNA, CDR2 YNFKEQ. V was cut by 4 bases and J by 5 bases, with 15 bases left in between. This CDR3 region has 15 residues. CDR3 residues: CASSRRGAAHNEQFF. The DNA for the CDR3 is TGTGCCAGCAGCCGCCGGGGGGCAGCACACAATGAGCAGTTCTTC.

V and J are TRBV15 and TRBJ2-1; no reliable D call. This CDR3 has 11 amino acids. Trimming removed 3 bases from V and 10 bases from J, with 7 bases in between. In germline, CDR1 is LNHNV, CDR2 YYDKDF (reference sequence). CDR3 nucleotide sequence: TGTGCCACCAGCAGGAACATGGAGCAGTTCTTC. It specifies CATSRNMEQFF.

The chain couples TRBV13 to TRBJ2-2; 9 nucleotides agree with TRBD2. The CDR3 totals 16 residues. With V trimmed by 3 bases and J by 2 bases, 4 bases remained unmatched. The germline CDR1 and CDR2 sequences are PRHDT and FYEKMQ (reference sequence). The CDR3 bases are TGTGCCAGCAGCTTCCGAGCGGGGGGAAACACCGGGGAGCTGTTTTTT. Amino acids: CASSFRAGGNTGELFF.